Listed here are 21 T cell receptor beta chains from one sample, sequenced in a study of beta chain features in type 1 diabetes. Overall study findings and caveats: Significant though moderate, a shortening of TCRB CDR3s appeared in all four CD4+ subsets of Type 1 diabetes patients.

Of the isolated RNA, all was reverse transcribed, and so the sequenced material was expressed TCRB transcripts. Generated by immunoSEQ multiplex PCR, the TCRdb table keeps only in-frame clones and is missing some. The sample carries some 660,000 clones, about 14% recorded once. No antigens are known for them. The sequenced sample was naive CD4+ T cells from blood. The source of these receptors is a man aged 18-30 years with type 1 diabetes.

This clone has a handful of counts. CDR3 region: CASGGGRDEQFF. CDR3 DNA: TGTGCCAGCGGAGGAGGGAGGGATGAGCAGTTCTTC. V gene TRBV19 combines with J gene TRBJ2-1; the match to TRBD2 covers 7 bases. Per germline, CDR1 LNHDA and CDR2 SQIVND (reference sequence). This CDR3 is 12 amino acids long. After removal of 9 bases from V and 8 bases from J, the junction contained 7 bases not matched to a gene.

This clone came up a few times. The V and J genes are TRBV2 and TRBJ2-6, with 8 bases fitting TRBD1. V gave up 8 bases and J gave up 4 bases; unmatched junction bases: 13. The CDR3 spans 17 residues. Germline V gene lookup returns CDR1 SNHLY and CDR2 FYNNEI. The CDR3 reads CASALDREISGANVLTF. The CDR3 DNA reads TGTGCCAGCGCTCTGGACAGGGAAATTTCGGGGGCCAACGTCCTGACTTTC.

The chain has TRBV14 and TRBJ2-1, with a possible D match to TRBD1 (6 bases). CDR3 length equals 15 residues. The V end lost 3 bases, the J end lost 0 bases, and 9 bases lay between the germline ends. Germline values: CDR1 SGHDN, CDR2 FVKESK. The CDR3 loop is CASSQGTSSYNEQFF. Here the CDR3 DNA reads TGTGCCAGCAGCCAGGGGACATCCTCCTACAATGAGCAGTTCTTC.

This clone has only a few counts. The sample contains more than one DNA sequence encoding this CDR3. This chain connects TRBV30 to TRBJ1-2, with D unclear. Trimming left V 0 bases short and J 8 bases short, with 7 bases between. The germline gives CDR1 GTSNPN, CDR2 SVGIG (reference sequence). The CDR3 consists of 11 residues. CDR3 DNA sequence: TGTGCCTGGAGTGTACGAGGAGGCTACACCTTC. Its translation: CAWSVRGGYTF.

The sample holds a few counts of this clone. This chain joins TRBV28 and TRBJ2-7; D perhaps matches TRBD1 (5 bases). The V end was cut by 5 bases, the J end by 0 bases, with 17 bases between. The CDR3 sequence is 16 residues long. Germline V gene sequence: CDR1 MDHEN, CDR2 SYDVKM. Written as DNA, the CDR3 is TGTGCCAGCAGTCCCCGGACATTCGAAGACTCCTACGAGCAGTACTTC. This gives the protein CASSPRTFEDSYEQYF.

The chain recombines TRBV2 with TRBJ1-5; 8 bases align to TRBD1. This CDR3 is built from 15 residues. The germline V gene has CDR1 SNHLY and CDR2 FYNNEI. Germline trimming cut 8 bases from V and 5 bases from J; bases unmatched to any gene: 11. The CDR3 DNA sequence: TGTGCCAGCCGAGCATGGGCAGGGGGCGATCAGCCCCAGCATTTT. This codes for CASRAWAGGDQPQHF.

The chain has TRBV7-2 and TRBJ2-5; TRBD1 matches 7 bases. Unmatched junction bases numbered 4, after V lost 4 bases and J lost 2 bases. This CDR3 is built from 14 residues. The germline V gene has CDR1 SGHTA and CDR2 FQGNSA. CDR3 coding DNA: TGTGCCAGCAGCTACCGGGACAGACAAGAGACCCAGTACTTC. Its translation is CASSYRDRQETQYF.

This clone was observed a handful of times. V usage is TRBV19 and J usage is TRBJ1-1; D not certain. Germline values: CDR1 LNHDA, CDR2 SQIVND (reference sequence). Trimming shortened V by 7 bases and J by 4 bases, and 16 bases separated the two germline ends. The CDR3 runs 14 residues. CDR3 sequence (DNA): TGTGCCAGTATCGGCTGGGAATTGGTCACTGAAGCTTTCTTT. This codes for CASIGWELVTEAFF.

CDR3 residues: CASNDRTSGANVLTF. DNA for the CDR3: TGTGCCAGCAACGACAGGACCTCTGGGGCCAACGTCCTGACTTTC. This chain uses TRBV6-5 with TRBJ2-6, with D perhaps matching TRBD1 (6 bases). The CDR3 covers 15 residues. Germline CDR1 and CDR2: MNHEY and SVGAGI. The ends were cut back, 7 bases at V and 0 bases at J, with 10 bases in the middle.

The V and J genes are TRBV9 and TRBJ2-5, with D perhaps assigned TRBD1 or TRBD2 (6 bases each). Germline V CDR1 and CDR2: SGDLS, YYNGEE. The CDR3 contains 14 residues. V shed 0 bases and J shed 5 bases, with 11 bases lying between them. The CDR3 DNA follows: TGTGCCAGCAGCGTAGCAACAGGGAGGGAGACCCAGTACTTC. Its protein is CASSVATGRETQYF.

This clone was counted a few times. The rearrangement links TRBV2 to TRBJ2-6, with TRBD1 as a possible D gene (5 bases). The CDR3 loop spans 14 amino acids. Germline V gene sequence: CDR1 SNHLY, CDR2 FYNNEI. Between the trimmed V and J ends, which lost 2 bases and 6 bases, there was a span of 8 bases. The CDR3 DNA reads TGTGCCAGCAGTGAACGCAGGGAGGCCAACGTCCTGACTTTC. It yields the protein CASSERREANVLTF.

This clone was detected a few times. The CDR3 DNA follows: TGCAGCGTTGATAAGTCAGGCATTGGGTATGGCTACACCTTC. Encoded protein: CSVDKSGIGYGYTF. The chain carries TRBV29-1 and TRBJ1-2; the D is unclear. The ends were cut back, 3 bases at V and 5 bases at J, with 16 bases in the middle. The germline CDR1 and CDR2 sequences are SQVTM and ANQGSEA. CDR3 size: 14 residues.

This clone appeared a few times. The V gene is TRBV7-9, the J gene TRBJ1-1; D possibly corresponds to TRBD1 (6 bases). Germline CDR1 is SEHNR and CDR2 is FQNEAQ (reference sequence). This CDR3 has 14 amino acids. Trimming stripped 8 bases from V and 0 bases from J, with 13 bases between. Written as DNA, the CDR3 is TGTGCCAGCGAGACAGGAATTATGAACACTGAAGCTTTCTTT. Protein: CASETGIMNTEAFF.

This clone showed up just a few times. The chain uses TRBV9 and TRBJ1-1; D not resolved. Trimming stripped 4 bases from V and 1 base from J, with 8 bases between. The CDR3 totals 13 residues. Germline CDR1 is SGDLS and CDR2 is YYNGEE. CDR3 sequence reads: CASSLDGNTEAFF. The CDR3 DNA reads TGTGCCAGCAGCCTTGACGGGAACACTGAAGCTTTCTTT.

This rearrangement joins TRBV30 to TRBJ2-7; TRBD2 might be the D (5 bases). Trimming shortened V by 0 bases and J by 0 bases, and 12 bases separated the two germline ends. CDR1 is GTSNPN, CDR2 SVGIG, per germline (reference sequence). The CDR3 spans 15 residues. The CDR3 here is CAWSVFGGPSYEQYF. CDR3 DNA sequence: TGTGCCTGGAGTGTATTTGGAGGTCCCTCCTACGAGCAGTACTTC.

There are a few counts of this clone. The chain couples TRBV5-1 to TRBJ2-7; D is ambiguous. This CDR3 is built from 11 residues. The germline V gene encodes CDR1 SGHRS and CDR2 YFSETQ. V lost 4 bases, J lost 7 bases, and 9 bases lay in between. The CDR3 reads CASSLQGEQYF. In DNA form, the CDR3 reads TGCGCCAGCAGCCTGCAAGGGGAGCAGTACTTC.

The J gene is TRBJ2-1, the V gene TRBV30; tentative D call: TRBD2 (6 bases). Trimming stripped 2 bases from V and 3 bases from J, with 14 bases between. Germline V gene data show CDR1 as GTSNPN and CDR2 as SVGIG (reference sequence). This CDR3 region has 15 residues. In DNA form, the CDR3 reads TGTGCCTGGAGTCCCCCTGGCGGGGTCTACAATGAGCAGTTCTTC. It codes for CAWSPPGGVYNEQFF.

The sample holds a few counts of this clone. A junction boundary mismatches the germline segment, possibly from a read error. The V and J genes are TRBV7-7 and TRBJ2-5; D call uncertain. Germline CDR1 reads SSHAT; CDR2 reads FNYEAQ (reference sequence). The CDR3 runs to 13 residues. CDR3 protein: CASSLGRLETQYF. Written as DNA, the CDR3 is TGTGCTAGCAGCTTAGGCCGTCTTGAGACCCAGTACTTC.

The chain's CDR3 is CASSSAGAEGYGYTF. The CDR3 nucleotides are TGTGCCAGCAGCTCGGCGGGGGCGGAGGGCTATGGCTACACCTTC. This chain joins TRBV6-5 and TRBJ1-2; the D gene is possibly TRBD1 (6 bases). The ends were cut back, 6 bases at V and 4 bases at J, with 18 bases in the middle. Germline values: CDR1 MNHEY, CDR2 SVGAGI. The CDR3 spans 15 residues.

Only a few counts were recorded for this clone. The chain is built from TRBV30 and TRBJ2-1, with D perhaps matching TRBD2 (5 bases). The germline CDR1 and CDR2 sequences are GTSNPN and SVGIG (reference sequence). Deletions cut 0 bases from V and 3 bases from J, with 9 bases between. The CDR3 consists of 14 residues. The CDR3 loop reads CAWSVYGIYNEQFF. DNA of the CDR3: TGTGCCTGGAGTGTTTACGGGATCTACAATGAGCAGTTCTTC.

This clone has more than one count but fewer than ten. The CDR3 DNA reads TGTGCCAGCTCACCACAGGGGAAGGAGAACGAGCAGTACTTC. The encoded protein is CASSPQGKENEQYF. The genes are TRBV18 and TRBJ2-7; D may be TRBD1 (5 bases). CDR3 length: 14 residues. V was pared by 1 base and J by 5 bases, with 12 bases between. Germline CDR1 KGHSH, CDR2 LQKENI.